This record concerns one T cell receptor beta chain sequence. The antigen remains undetermined. The data were taken from a study of T cell responses to AZD1222 COVID-19 vaccine. Notes on the study in general: None of the repertoires were sampled until the peak T cell response had passed.

Here immunoSEQ multiplex PCR was the method, and the copy in TCRdb shows in-frame clones only, minus some. The sample records about 110,000 clones, about 86% being singletons. Sequences were derived from peripheral blood, sampled on day 0 of AZD1222 vaccination. The TCR was taken from an adult in good health.

The CDR3, as DNA: TGTGCCATCAGTGTAGGCCAGGGGAGAGACGAGCAGTACTTC. It translates to CAISVGQGRDEQYF. This chain joins TRBV10-3 and TRBJ2-7; weak D call: TRBD1 (6 bases). The V and J ends lost 4 bases and 5 bases respectively, with 15 bases between them. The CDR3 sequence is 14 residues long. Germline V gene data show CDR1 as ENHRY and CDR2 as SYGVKD.